Listed here are 29 T cell receptor beta chains from one sample, sequenced in a study of PD-L1 blockade in urothelial cancer. The sample's time point: pretreatment peripheral blood. Clones were sequenced by immunoSEQ multiplex PCR, and TCRdb holds only the in-frame ones, with some missing. The top ten hold roughly 3.5% of the sample, which has about 130,000 clones, 84% seen once. This sample comprised PBMCs, obtained around atezolizumab (anti-PD-L1) treatment. The receptor source for this set is a man aged 50 or older with urothelial cancer.

This clone appeared a few times. The gene calls are TRBV15 and TRBJ1-2; no reliable D call. This CDR3 spans 14 amino acids. V lost 0 bases, J lost 0 bases, and 5 bases lay in between. Germline CDR1 is LNHNV and CDR2 is YYDKDF (reference sequence). This chain's CDR3 is CATSRDRSNYGYTF. CDR3 DNA: TGTGCCACCAGCAGAGACAGGTCTAACTATGGCTACACCTTC.

The chain employs TRBV15 and TRBJ2-5; 7 bases match TRBD2. Germline values: CDR1 LNHNV, CDR2 YYDKDF (reference sequence). The trim removed 1 base at V and 4 bases at J, leaving 3 bases unmatched. The CDR3 is made up of 14 amino acids. CDR3 in amino acids: CATSRAGLVETQYF. The CDR3 DNA reads TGTGCCACCAGCAGAGCAGGACTAGTAGAGACCCAGTACTTC. Using reference TRBV15 and TRBJ2-5 for the parts outside the CDR3, the full variable domain is DAMVIQNPRYQVTQFGKPVTLSCSQTLNHNVMYWYQQKSSQAPKLLFHYYDKDFNNEADTPDNFQSRRPNTSFCFLDIRSPGLGDTAMYLCATSRAGLVETQYFGPGTRLLVL.

The chain is built from TRBV9 and TRBJ1-2, with 8 nucleotides matching TRBD1. The CDR3 loop spans 14 amino acids. V trimming: 2 bases; J trimming: 4 bases; junction bases outside the gene matches: 4. The germline CDR1 and CDR2 sequences are SGDLS and YYNGEE. The CDR3 here is CASSVGTGSYGYTF. Here the CDR3 DNA reads TGTGCCAGCAGCGTCGGGACAGGATCCTATGGCTACACCTTC.

V usage is TRBV19 and J usage is TRBJ2-7, with D hard to call. The ends were cut back, 2 bases at V and 3 bases at J, with 5 bases in the middle. CDR1 and CDR2 (germline): LNHDA, SQIVND (reference sequence). The CDR3 covers 12 residues. The CDR3 reads CASSISGYEQYF. The DNA for the CDR3 is TGTGCCAGTAGTATATCGGGCTACGAGCAGTACTTC. Using reference TRBV19 and TRBJ2-7 for the parts outside the CDR3, the full variable domain is DGGITQSPKYLFRKEGQNVTLSCEQNLNHDAMYWYRQDPGQGLRLIYYSQIVNDFQKGDIAEGYSVSREKKESFPLTVTSAQKNPTAFYLCASSISGYEQYFGPGTRLTVT.

V usage is TRBV5-4 and J usage is TRBJ2-7, with TRBD1 identical over 11 bases. Losses at the gene ends were 4 bases for V and 5 bases for J; bases not matched to a gene: 5. CDR3 length: 14 amino acids. The V gene's germline CDR1 is SGHNT and CDR2 YYREEE (reference sequence). The CDR3 region is CASSLRDRGNEQYF. In DNA, the CDR3 is TGTGCCAGCAGCCTCCGGGACAGGGGGAACGAGCAGTACTTC.

The chain recombines TRBV10-2 with TRBJ2-7; weak D call: TRBD2 (6 bases). Trimming cost V 1 base and J 1 base, with 11 bases left between them. Germline CDR1 is WSHSY and CDR2 is SAAADI. The CDR3 totals 15 residues. Written as DNA, the CDR3 is TGCGCCAGCAGTGAGTTTAGCGGAGAATCCTACGAGCAGTACTTC. It specifies CASSEFSGESYEQYF.

The CDR3 loop is CASSTRQGAAGELFF. CDR3 bases: TGTGCCAGCAGCACGCGGCAGGGGGCCGCCGGGGAGCTGTTTTTT. The chain uses TRBV7-8 and TRBJ2-2; 8 bases line up with TRBD1. CDR1 and CDR2 (germline): SGHVS, FQNEAQ. J lost 6 bases, V lost 5 bases, and 8 bases had no gene match. The CDR3 is 15 amino acids. Variable domain in full (rest from reference TRBV7-8 and TRBJ2-2): GAGVSQSPRYKVAKRGQDVALRCDPISGHVSLFWYQQALGQGPEFLTYFQNEAQLDKSGLPSDRFFAERPEGSVSTLKIQRTQQEDSAVYLCASSTRQGAAGELFFGEGSRLTVL.

The J gene is TRBJ2-1, the V gene TRBV5-4; D possibly corresponds to TRBD2 (7 bases). Germline-derived CDR1 and CDR2 are SGHNT and YYREEE (reference sequence). This CDR3 has 16 residues. The V and J ends lost 3 bases and 4 bases respectively, with 17 bases between them. The CDR3 DNA reads as TGTGCCAGCAGCTGGGAGGGGGTAGCGGGTTACAATGAGCAGTTCTTC. This encodes CASSWEGVAGYNEQFF.

The V and J genes are TRBV7-3 and TRBJ2-2, with D possibly matching TRBD2 (6 bases). The CDR3 contains 17 residues. Germline loops: CDR1 SGHTA, CDR2 FQGTGA. Trimming cost V 0 bases and J 0 bases, with 11 bases left between them. CDR3 amino acids: CASSLTKLAANTGELFF. CDR3 bases: TGTGCCAGCAGCTTAACCAAACTAGCAGCGAACACCGGGGAGCTGTTTTTT.

The chain has TRBV30 and TRBJ2-5; 9 nucleotides align to TRBD1. J lost 5 bases, V lost 3 bases, and 10 bases had no gene match. The V gene's germline CDR1 is GTSNPN and CDR2 SVGIG (reference sequence). This CDR3 has 15 amino acids. CDR3 nucleotide sequence: TGTGCCTGGAGCCGGGACAGGGTAAATAGGGAGACCCAGTACTTC. Translated, it gives CAWSRDRVNRETQYF.

This clone was counted a few times. The chain recombines TRBV30 with TRBJ1-5; 7 nucleotides align to TRBD1. J gave up 2 bases and V 2 bases, and 9 bases lay outside the gene matches. The germline gives CDR1 GTSNPN, CDR2 SVGIG (reference sequence). The CDR3 sequence is 16 residues long. The CDR3 sequence is CAWSSRQGLGNQPQHF. The CDR3 DNA reads TGTGCCTGGAGTTCTCGACAGGGCTTAGGCAATCAGCCCCAGCATTTT.

The chain links TRBV19 to TRBJ1-2; 7 positions agree with TRBD1. The germline CDR1 and CDR2 sequences are LNHDA and SQIVND (reference sequence). This CDR3 spans 15 amino acids. The junction had 8 bases not matched to a gene; V was cut back by 0 bases and J by 7 bases. CDR3 nucleotide sequence: TGTGCCAGTAGTATAGATCCGCAGGGGGGTACTGGCTACACCTTC. This translates into CASSIDPQGGTGYTF.

The rearrangement links TRBV4-1 to TRBJ2-3; no reliable D call. Germline CDR1 and CDR2: MGHRA and YSYEKL. V lost 0 bases to trimming and J lost 0 bases, with 7 bases between them. This CDR3 region has 15 residues. The CDR3 reads CASSQERASTDTQYF. CDR3 nucleotides: TGCGCCAGCAGCCAAGAACGAGCGAGCACAGATACGCAGTATTTT.

This chain uses TRBV11-2 with TRBJ2-1; 9 nucleotides match TRBD2. Germline CDR1 is SGHAT and CDR2 is FQNNGV. The CDR3 is 18 amino acids. With V trimmed by 3 bases and J by 0 bases, 9 bases remained unmatched. The CDR3 region is CASSLGLAERSSYNEQFF. CDR3 DNA sequence: TGTGCCAGCAGCTTGGGACTAGCCGAACGAAGCTCCTACAATGAGCAGTTCTTC. Using reference TRBV11-2 and TRBJ2-1 for the parts outside the CDR3, the full variable domain is EAGVAQSPRYKIIEKRQSVAFWCNPISGHATLYWYQQILGQGPKLLIQFQNNGVVDDSQLPKDRFSAERLKGVDSTLKIQPAKLEDSAVYLCASSLGLAERSSYNEQFFGPGTRLTVL.

The V call is TRBV5-6, the J call TRBJ2-1; D remains ambiguous. Germline CDR1 reads SGHDT; CDR2 reads YYEEEE. V was clipped by 1 base and J by 5 bases, with 10 bases between them. The CDR3 has 14 residues. The CDR3 is CASSLISRNNEQFF. The CDR3 nucleotides read TGTGCCAGCAGCTTGATATCCAGGAACAATGAGCAGTTCTTC.

This clone was seen once. The V call is TRBV19, the J call TRBJ2-5; D gene ambiguous. Germline values: CDR1 LNHDA, CDR2 SQIVND (reference sequence). This CDR3 comprises 13 residues. V shed 5 bases and J shed 4 bases, with 11 bases lying between them. Here the CDR3 DNA reads TGTGCCAGTAGTGGGCTGAATCGAGAGACCCAGTACTTC. It specifies CASSGLNRETQYF.

A single count supports this clone. The V call is TRBV5-4, the J call TRBJ2-5, with D possibly TRBD2 on 5 matching bases. This CDR3 has 15 amino acids. The V end was cut by 1 base, the J end by 1 base, with 11 bases between. Looked up from germline, CDR1 is SGHNT and CDR2 is YYREEE (reference sequence). The DNA of the CDR3 is TGTGCCAGCAGCTTGCTCGGGATTCCCCAAGAGACCCAGTACTTC. It codes for CASSLLGIPQETQYF.

This clone was counted a few times. The chain combines TRBV10-2 with TRBJ1-6; TRBD1 is a possible D gene (5 bases). V lost 6 bases, J lost 7 bases, and 19 bases lay in between. There are 16 residues in the CDR3. The germline V gene encodes CDR1 WSHSY and CDR2 SAAADI. The CDR3 DNA sequence: TGCGCCAGCAGAGCCCTAGACAGCACATTCAATTCACCCCTCCACTTT. Translating gives CASRALDSTFNSPLHF.

The CDR3 DNA follows: TGTGCCAGCAGCTTAGTCACTAGCGGGAGGGCTTACGAGCAGTTCTTC. Translated, it gives CASSLVTSGRAYEQFF. The rearrangement joins TRBV11-2 to TRBJ2-1, with 13 bases identical to TRBD2. Germline-derived CDR1 and CDR2 are SGHAT and FQNNGV. This CDR3 is built from 16 residues. The junction had 7 bases not matched to a gene; V was cut back by 1 base and J by 10 bases.

This clone was seen more than once but under ten times. This chain joins TRBV7-9 and TRBJ1-1, with 7 bases identical to TRBD1. CDR3 size: 12 residues. From germline, CDR1 is SEHNR and CDR2 FQNEAQ (reference sequence). Trimming at V came to 6 bases and at J to 6 bases, leaving 4 bases not matched to a gene. DNA of the CDR3: TGTGCCAGCAGGAACCAGGGGGCTGAAGCTTTCTTT. Protein sequence: CASRNQGAEAFF. The whole variable domain, remainder taken from reference TRBV7-9 and TRBJ1-1, is DTGVSQNPRHKITKRGQNVTFRCDPISEHNRLYWYRQTLGQGPEFLTYFQNEAQLEKSRLLSDRFSAERPKGSFSTLEIQRTEQGDSAMYLCASRNQGAEAFFGQGTRLTVV.

This chain uses TRBV18 with TRBJ1-2; D is unclear. The CDR3 spans 14 residues. Trimming pared 3 bases from V and 3 bases from J, leaving 11 bases between. CDR1 is KGHSH, CDR2 LQKENI, per germline. DNA for the CDR3: TGTGCCAGCTCACCCGCGTCCACTCACTATGGCTACACCTTC. Protein product: CASSPASTHYGYTF.

The rearrangement links TRBV6-1 to TRBJ1-6, with 8 nucleotides matching TRBD1. Germline V CDR1 and CDR2: MNHNS, SASEGT. V dropped 4 bases and J dropped 1; count of bases not matched to a gene: 3. The CDR3 has 16 residues. The CDR3 nucleotides are TGTGCCAGCAGTGGGACAGGGTTATCCTATAATTCACCCCTCCACTTT. Translation: CASSGTGLSYNSPLHF.

This chain connects TRBV23-1 to TRBJ2-3, with TRBD1 matching over 11 bases. TRBV23-1 is flagged as an ORF with uncertain function. V was clipped by 4 bases and J by 5 bases; unmatched bases: 11. The CDR3 is 17 residues long. CDR3 bases: TGCGCCAGCAGTCGCGGGACAGGGGGGTCCTACGGAGATACGCAGTATTTT. Protein: CASSRGTGGSYGDTQYF.

This clone was detected a few times. DNA of the CDR3: TGTGCCAGCTCACCGCGTACAGGGGTATTCGCTGAAGCTTTCTTT. Its protein product is CASSPRTGVFAEAFF. The gene calls are TRBV18 and TRBJ1-1; 7 nucleotides agree with TRBD1. CDR1 KGHSH and CDR2 LQKENI come from the germline V gene. The J segment lost 6 bases and the V segment lost 3 bases, leaving 10 bases of the junction unmatched. CDR3 length equals 15 residues.

The chain couples TRBV15 to TRBJ2-4; weak D call: TRBD2 (6 bases). Germline values: CDR1 LNHNV, CDR2 YYDKDF (reference sequence). The CDR3 consists of 15 residues. V shed 3 bases and J shed 7 bases, with 16 bases lying between them. CDR3 residues: CATSRGDGGRNIQYF. DNA for the CDR3: TGTGCCACCAGCAGGGGTGACGGGGGACGGAACATTCAGTACTTC.

The chain carries TRBV11-1 and TRBJ2-1, with 7 bases matching TRBD1. J gave up 1 base and V 4 bases, and 7 bases lay outside the gene matches. The germline V gene encodes CDR1 SGHAT and CDR2 FQDESV (reference sequence). The CDR3 covers 16 residues. The CDR3 region is CASSSDTGESYNEQFF. The CDR3 DNA follows: TGTGCCAGCAGCTCCGATACAGGGGAATCCTACAATGAGCAGTTCTTC.

Only one count was recorded for this clone. V usage is TRBV6-4 and J usage is TRBJ2-1, with 9 bases fitting TRBD2. The CDR3 spans 16 residues. Trimming at V came to 2 bases and at J to 6 bases, leaving 8 bases not matched to a gene. CDR1 and CDR2 (germline): MRHNA, SNTAGT. The CDR3 here is CASSDTRGRAVNEQFF. The CDR3 region has the DNA TGTGCCAGCAGTGACACCCGCGGGAGGGCCGTCAATGAGCAGTTCTTC.

The chain links TRBV28 to TRBJ2-4; D gene uncertain. From germline, CDR1 is MDHEN and CDR2 SYDVKM. V gave up 5 bases and J gave up 0 bases, with 8 bases separating them. CDR3 size: 14 residues. Written as DNA, the CDR3 is TGTGCCAGCAGTCCCGCGATAGCCAAAAACATTCAGTACTTC. Protein: CASSPAIAKNIQYF. Complete variable domain (other parts from reference TRBV28 and TRBJ2-4): DVKVTQSSRYLVKRTGEKVFLECVQDMDHENMFWYRQDPGLGLRLIYFSYDVKMKEKGDIPEGYSVSREKKERFSLILESASTNQTSMYLCASSPAIAKNIQYFGAGTRLSVL.

V usage is TRBV30 and J usage is TRBJ2-3, with 10 bases that match TRBD2. With V trimmed by 1 base and J by 0 bases, 7 bases remained unmatched. The CDR3 extends over 17 amino acids. In germline, CDR1 is GTSNPN, CDR2 SVGIG (reference sequence). CDR3 bases: TGTGCCTGGAGTGGGGCTAGGACTAGCGGTAGCACAGATACGCAGTATTTT. This sequence encodes CAWSGARTSGSTDTQYF.